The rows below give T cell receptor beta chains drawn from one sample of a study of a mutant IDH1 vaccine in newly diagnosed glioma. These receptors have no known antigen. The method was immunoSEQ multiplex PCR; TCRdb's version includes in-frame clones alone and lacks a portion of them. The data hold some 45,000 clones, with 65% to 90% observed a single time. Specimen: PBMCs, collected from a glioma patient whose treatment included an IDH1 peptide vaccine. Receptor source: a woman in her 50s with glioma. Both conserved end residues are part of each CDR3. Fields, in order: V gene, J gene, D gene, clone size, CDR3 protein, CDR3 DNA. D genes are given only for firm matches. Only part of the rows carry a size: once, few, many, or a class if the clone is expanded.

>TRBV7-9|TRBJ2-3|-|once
CASSYSADTQYF
TGTGCCAGCAGCTATTCTGCGGATACGCAGTATTTT
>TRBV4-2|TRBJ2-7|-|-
CASSRAGQSYEQYF
TGTGCCAGCAGCCGAGCGGGACAGAGTTACGAGCAGTACTTC
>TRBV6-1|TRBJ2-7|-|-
CASSDDPSRQYF
TGTGCCAGCAGTGACGACCCTTCGCGGCAGTACTTC
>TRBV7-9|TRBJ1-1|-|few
CASSFGTGIVFF
-
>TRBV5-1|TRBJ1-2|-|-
CASSLRLPTSPNYGYTF
TGCGCCAGCAGCTTGAGGCTTCCTACCAGTCCTAACTATGGCTACACCTTC
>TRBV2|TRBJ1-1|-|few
CASSDSFAGAWTEAFF
TGTGCCAGCAGTGACAGTTTCGCGGGGGCATGGACTGAAGCTTTCTTT
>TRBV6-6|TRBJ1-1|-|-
CASRMRSDTEAFF
TGTGCCAGCAGGATGAGGTCGGACACTGAAGCTTTCTTT
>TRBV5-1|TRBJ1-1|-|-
CASSFQGPNTEAFF
TGCGCCAGCAGCTTCCAGGGGCCGAACACTGAAGCTTTCTTT
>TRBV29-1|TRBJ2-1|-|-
CSVAPGRYNEQFF
TGCAGCGTGGCTCCGGGACGGTACAATGAGCAGTTCTTC
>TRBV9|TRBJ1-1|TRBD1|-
CASSGRQGRNTEAFF
TGTGCCAGCAGCGGGAGACAGGGGAGGAACACTGAAGCTTTCTTT
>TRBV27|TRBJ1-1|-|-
CASSFPPGKNTEAFF
TGTGCCAGCAGTTTTCCCCCAGGGAAGAACACTGAAGCTTTCTTT
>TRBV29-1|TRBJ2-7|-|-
CSGVGNYYEQYF
TGCAGCGGAGTAGGTAATTACTACGAGCAGTACTTC
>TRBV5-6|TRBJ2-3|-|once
CASSFKWTTDTQYF
TGTGCCAGCAGCTTCAAGTGGACCACAGATACGCAGTATTTT
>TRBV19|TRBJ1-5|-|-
CASSIRTGATYQPQHF
TGTGCCAGTAGTATTAGGACGGGGGCCACATATCAGCCCCAGCATTTT
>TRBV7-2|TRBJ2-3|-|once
CASRDWGDVDTQYF
TGTGCCAGCAGAGACTGGGGGGACGTGGATACGCAGTATTTT
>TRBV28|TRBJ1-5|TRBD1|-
CASSPRQGYQPQHF
TGTGCCAGCAGTCCGAGACAGGGGTATCAGCCCCAGCATTTT
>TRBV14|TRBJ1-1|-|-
CASSPAGPNTEAFF
TGTGCCAGCAGCCCGGCAGGCCCGAACACTGAAGCTTTCTTT